The entry below describes one T cell receptor beta chain. Its antigen is unknown. One base away there is no much larger clone; base qualities are not given. These data come from a study of blood T cells in healthy people across ages (dated by TCRdb to 2013 to 2016). Some background on the complete study: In model experiments, template switching captured about one uniquely barcoded TCR beta cDNA molecule for every two T cells. Two additional independent replicas of 1 million unique cDNA reads from the same blood draw were analyzed for two donors (one aged 18 to 30 and one aged 80 or older). To avoid experimental bias, donors of different ages were randomly spread across the sequencing lanes. Four age groups were formed from the donors: young (average 16 years), middle-aged (approximately 40), aged (roughly 58) and long-lived (roughly 88). Age-related changes in TCR beta repertoire diversity were measured in the study by deep sequencing normalized with unique cDNA molecular identifiers.

Donors were 39 systemically healthy Caucasian individuals from Russia aged roughly 6 to 90 years. Each donor gave ten milliliters of peripheral blood, collected into EDTA-treated Vacutainer tubes. Ficoll-Paque density-gradient centrifugation was used to isolate PBMCs, with at least 7 million per sample. Total RNA was extracted from PBMCs with Trizol reagent, with at least 6 micrograms obtained per sample. The percentages of naive CD45RAhigh/CD27high T cells were determined by flow cytometry on a PBMC aliquot from every donor. Inclusive of the bounding cysteine and phenylalanine, the CDR3 is 15 residues long. This entry keeps only the CDR3 DNA: 45 bases, framed from base 1. Per the germline V gene (reference sequence), LNHNV is the CDR1 and YYDKDF is the CDR2. V sheds 4 bases and J sheds 1 base, leaving 12 bases between their ends. Library prep was done by 5' RACE. TCRdb records Illumina HiSeq 2500 as the sequencer. A second PCR of roughly 7 to 12 cycles was run with a J-beta primer mix and a sample-barcoded 5' primer. Each TCR beta cDNA molecule received a unique molecular identifier from a template-switch 5' adaptor carrying 12 random nucleotides. Each sample yielded at least 2.5 million CDR3-containing paired-end reads. First-strand cDNA synthesis was performed from all RNA using the Mint cDNA synthesis kit, with priming by a TRBC-specific oligonucleotide. Following uracil-DNA glycosylase treatment, a first 18-cycle PCR with universal primers M1SS and BC2_uni_R was performed on all cDNA. In the paper's pipeline: Normalization of each sample was performed by random selection of 1 million high-quality reads, each carrying a distinct molecular identifier. Instead of being binned into consensus sequences, reads that shared molecular identifiers were thrown out. MiTCR, set to a Q25 quality threshold and the strictest error-elimination algorithm, was used for CDR3 identification, clonotype clustering and error correction. A nonparametric unseen species model using Euler transformation provided a lower-bound estimate of total TCR beta diversity. TCRdb redid the processing of the public reads, applying fastp at Q25 and MiXCR, and retained in-frame beta chains. Under each unique CDR3 protein, matching rows form one entry showing the most common genes and DNA. It is TCRdb's table, rather than the study itself, that gives the V and J calls and clone size. The sample profile shows some 700,000 distinct CDR3 sequences; 22% of them were found once. Of the sample, around a fifth is held by the ten largest clones.

The paper as a whole reports these results and caveats: Observed TCR beta diversity per million T cells fell roughly linearly with age, and a significant reduction was already apparent by age around 40. A strong correlation was found between observed TCR beta diversity and the percentage of naive T cells measured by flow cytometry. Because the CMV infection status of the donors was unknown, age-related changes in expanded clonotypes may potentially have been confounded. Conclusive comparison of naive and antigen-experienced compartments was prevented by the profiling of bulk unsorted PBMCs. Estimates of total diversity from one million sequenced T cells were regarded as lower bounds and underestimates. Compared with the aged group, the long-lived group had more naive CD4+ T cells, fewer expanded clones and increased TCR diversity, a pattern suggesting age selection.

The chain was built from TRBV15 and TRBJ2-3, with an unclear D gene assignment. The receptor's source is a man between 65 and 80 years old in good health. The sample was blood. The base sequence is TGTGCCACCAGCATGCGTTTTGGGGGCACAGATACGCAGTATTTT. It encodes CATSMRFGGTDTQYF.